What follows are 21 T cell receptor beta chains derived from one specimen sequenced in a study of blood T cell repertoires in COVID-19. Data came from immunoSEQ multiplex PCR; TCRdb stores just in-frame clones and leaves some out. The table has under 300,000 clones, roughly three quarters seen once; the top ten hold roughly 4.2%. Sequencing was carried out using peripheral blood. The origin of the receptors is a woman in her thirties or forties with active or convalescent COVID-19.

This clone has a handful of counts. V is TRBV7-9 and J is TRBJ1-3; 10 bases are shared with TRBD1. CDR3 length: 16 amino acids. From germline, CDR1 is SEHNR and CDR2 FQNEAQ (reference sequence). The trim removed 5 bases at V and 6 bases at J, leaving 10 bases unmatched. The CDR3 DNA reads as TGTGCCAGCAGCGCCCCGGGGACAGGGGTCAAAAACACCATATATTTT. This codes for CASSAPGTGVKNTIYF.

The chain employs TRBV9 and TRBJ2-3; TRBD2 agrees at 7 bases. Unmatched junction bases numbered 13, after V lost 5 bases and J lost 4 bases. The CDR3 is made up of 16 amino acids. Germline CDR1 is SGDLS and CDR2 is YYNGEE. As DNA, the CDR3 is TGTGCCAGCAGTAGGGGAGGACTAGACCGTTCAGATACGCAGTATTTT. Protein sequence: CASSRGGLDRSDTQYF.

There are a few counts of this clone. This chain links TRBV6-5 with TRBJ1-1; TRBD1 agrees at 7 bases. V lost 1 base, J lost 2 bases, and 1 base stayed unmatched. The CDR3 has 14 residues. Germline loops: CDR1 MNHEY, CDR2 SVGAGI. The DNA for the CDR3 is TGTGCCAGCAGTTACTACAGGGGTAACACTGAAGCTTTCTTT. Encoded protein: CASSYYRGNTEAFF.

The CDR3 sequence: CASSLGISYEQYF. CDR3 bases: TGTGCCAGCAGCTTAGGTATCTCCTACGAGCAGTACTTC. The chain carries TRBV11-3 and TRBJ2-7; D unclear. The CDR3 runs 13 residues. V was cut by 1 base and J by 0 bases, with 4 bases left in between. Germline loops: CDR1 SGHNT, CDR2 YENEEA.

The genes are TRBV9 and TRBJ1-4; D is unclear. The CDR3 sequence is 12 residues long. V gave up 0 bases and J gave up 7 bases, with 4 bases separating them. CDR1 and CDR2 (germline): SGDLS, YYNGEE. The CDR3 is CASSVDGEKLFF. The CDR3 region has the DNA TGTGCCAGCAGCGTAGACGGTGAAAAACTGTTTTTT.

The chain uses TRBV6-4 and TRBJ2-2; 7 nucleotides line up with TRBD1. Trimming at V came to 8 bases and at J to 2 bases, leaving 11 bases not matched to a gene. Germline V gene sequence: CDR1 MRHNA, CDR2 SNTAGT. There are 16 residues in the CDR3. The CDR3 here is CASGKAGTVNTGELFF. CDR3 DNA: TGTGCCAGCGGGAAAGCCGGGACAGTTAACACCGGGGAGCTGTTTTTT.

The chain carries TRBV6-5 and TRBJ1-1, with a tentative D call TRBD1 (5 bases). V lost 8 bases, J lost 10 bases, and 14 bases lay in between. The CDR3 spans 11 residues. Germline lookup yields CDR1 MNHEY and CDR2 SVGAGI. In DNA, the CDR3 is TGTGCCAGCGGCGGGGGTCGAGTAGCTTTCTTT. This codes for CASGGGRVAFF.

As for this clone: Different DNA sequences within this sample yield the same CDR3. The chain has TRBV7-3 and TRBJ2-5; D perhaps matches TRBD1 (5 bases). The germline V gene has CDR1 SGHTA and CDR2 FQGTGA. The V gene lost 2 bases and the J gene lost 4 bases, with 8 bases spanning the gap. The CDR3 has 13 residues. CDR3 amino acids: CASSLGQGETQYF. In DNA form, the CDR3 reads TGTGCCAGCAGCTTAGGTCAGGGAGAGACCCAGTACTTC.

This chain links TRBV11-2 with TRBJ1-4; tentative D call: TRBD1 (5 bases). The germline V and J ends were trimmed by 5 bases and 0 bases, with 13 bases remaining between them. The CDR3 has 16 amino acids. CDR1 and CDR2 (germline): SGHAT, FQNNGV. The CDR3 region is CASSPTEYATNEKLFF. The DNA of the CDR3 is TGTGCCAGCAGCCCGACAGAGTACGCAACTAATGAAAAACTGTTTTTT.

This rearrangement joins TRBV7-2 to TRBJ2-3; 10 bases map to TRBD2. This CDR3 is 15 amino acids long. Germline CDR1 reads SGHTA; CDR2 reads FQGNSA. The V and J ends lost 4 bases and 2 bases, in that order; junction bases with no gene match: 3. The CDR3 nucleotides read TGTGCCAGCAGCTGGACTAGCGGCCACACAGATACGCAGTATTTT. It specifies CASSWTSGHTDTQYF.

As concerns this clone: The sample carries other DNA sequences with the same CDR3. The chain links TRBV19 to TRBJ1-5, with D tentatively TRBD1 (6 bases). CDR1 LNHDA and CDR2 SQIVND come from the germline V gene (reference sequence). The germline V and J ends were trimmed by 7 bases and 3 bases, with 10 bases remaining between them. The CDR3 consists of 13 residues. The CDR3 DNA reads TGTGCCAGTAAGGACAGAGACAATCAGCCCCAGCATTTT. Translation: CASKDRDNQPQHF.

The genes are TRBV11-2 and TRBJ1-1; D unclear. V gave up 2 bases and J gave up 2 bases, with 6 bases separating them. The CDR3 extends over 13 amino acids. CDR1 SGHAT and CDR2 FQNNGV come from the germline V gene. CDR3 residues: CASSLQENTEAFF. CDR3 nucleotides: TGTGCCAGCAGCTTACAGGAAAACACTGAAGCTTTCTTT.

This clone occurred a few times. The gene calls are TRBV9 and TRBJ1-2; possible D gene TRBD1, 6 bases. CDR1 and CDR2 from the germline V gene are SGDLS and YYNGEE. The CDR3 totals 14 residues. V dropped 4 bases and J dropped 5 bases, with 15 bases sitting between them. The chain's CDR3 is CASSWDTKGYGYTF. CDR3 bases: TGTGCCAGCAGCTGGGACACTAAAGGGTATGGCTACACCTTC. Variable domain in full (rest from reference TRBV9 and TRBJ1-2): DSGVTQTPKHLITATGQRVTLRCSPRSGDLSVYWYQQSLDQGLQFLIQYYNGEERAKGNILERFSAQQFPDLHSELNLSSLELGDSALYFCASSWDTKGYGYTFGSGTRLTVV.

The rearrangement joins TRBV5-6 to TRBJ2-1; TRBD2 matches at 7 bases. This CDR3 has 16 amino acids. Germline V gives CDR1 SGHDT, CDR2 YYEEEE. The V and J ends lost 2 bases and 2 bases, in that order; junction bases with no gene match: 7. Here the CDR3 reads CASSFPRLAAYNEQFF. The CDR3 DNA is TGTGCCAGCAGCTTCCCCCGGCTAGCGGCCTACAATGAGCAGTTCTTC. The entire variable domain, with the rest obtained from reference TRBV5-6 and TRBJ2-1, is as follows: DAGVTQSPTHLIKTRGQQVTLRCSPKSGHDTVSWYQQALGQGPQFIFQYYEEEERQRGNFPDRFSGHQFPNYSSELNVNALLLGDSALYLCASSFPRLAAYNEQFFGPGTRLTVL.

This clone has more than one count but fewer than ten. This rearrangement joins TRBV6-5 to TRBJ1-1, with 8 bases identical to TRBD1. The V and J ends lost 4 bases and 8 bases, in that order; junction bases with no gene match: 6. CDR1 MNHEY and CDR2 SVGAGI come from the germline V gene. The CDR3 sequence is 13 residues long. CDR3 residues: CASSFNQGAEAFF. CDR3 DNA: TGTGCCAGCAGTTTCAATCAGGGGGCAGAAGCTTTCTTT.

With respect to this clone: The same CDR3 is also encoded by other DNA sequences in this sample. This chain links TRBV14 with TRBJ1-2; 7 positions agree with TRBD1. This CDR3 has 15 amino acids. The junction had 8 bases not matched to a gene; V was cut back by 3 bases and J by 4 bases. Germline CDR1 and CDR2: SGHDN and FVKESK. The CDR3 here is CASSQRQGSVYGYTF. CDR3 DNA sequence: TGTGCCAGCAGCCAGCGACAGGGTTCGGTCTATGGCTACACCTTC.

This chain joins TRBV7-3 and TRBJ2-1, with 7 bases matching TRBD2. Trimming cost V 2 bases and J 5 bases; bases outside gene matches: 6. This CDR3 has 15 amino acids. CDR1 and CDR2 (germline): SGHTA, FQGTGA. The CDR3 loop reads CASSLDGGRHNEQFF. As DNA, the CDR3 is TGTGCCAGCAGCTTAGACGGGGGGAGGCACAATGAGCAGTTCTTC. The full variable domain, in which reference TRBV7-3 and TRBJ2-1 provide the parts outside the CDR3, is GAGVSQTPSNKVTEKGKYVELRCDPISGHTALYWYRQSLGQGPEFLIYFQGTGAADDSGLPNDRFFAVRPEGSVSTLKIQRTERGDSAVYLCASSLDGGRHNEQFFGPGTRLTVL.

The chain couples TRBV18 to TRBJ2-5; the match to TRBD2 covers 13 bases. CDR1 and CDR2 (germline): KGHSH, LQKENI. With V trimmed by 3 bases and J by 5 bases, 12 bases remained unmatched. The CDR3 runs to 18 residues. In DNA, the CDR3 is TGTGCCAGCTCACCGCCCCGGGGGACTAGCGGGGTAGGCGAGACCCAGTACTTC. It is translated as CASSPPRGTSGVGETQYF.

This clone was seen a handful of times. V usage is TRBV10-1 and J usage is TRBJ2-1; 12 positions agree with TRBD2. The length of the CDR3 is 16 residues. Germline CDR1 WNHNN, CDR2 SYGVQD (reference sequence). V was pared by 8 bases and J by 2 bases, with 7 bases of the junction left unmatched. CDR3 region: CASAASGGAPYNEQFF. CDR3 in DNA: TGCGCCAGCGCGGCTAGCGGGGGGGCCCCCTACAATGAGCAGTTCTTC.

The chain employs TRBV25-1 and TRBJ2-2, with 10 bases lining up with TRBD2. The CDR3 has 14 amino acids. Trimming at V came to 10 bases and at J to 4 bases, leaving 6 bases not matched to a gene. Germline CDR1 is MGHDK and CDR2 is SYGVNS. CDR3 region: CATTGLASTGELFF. In DNA, the CDR3 is TGTGCCACAACGGGACTAGCGTCCACCGGGGAGCTGTTTTTT.

This chain links TRBV6-5 with TRBJ2-1; possibly TRBD1 for D (5 bases). Germline V gene lookup returns CDR1 MNHEY and CDR2 SVGAGI. The CDR3 loop spans 13 amino acids. Trimming pared 6 bases from V and 5 bases from J, leaving 11 bases between. The CDR3 is CASSLHRNNEQFF. CDR3 DNA: TGTGCCAGCAGCCTCCACAGGAACAATGAGCAGTTCTTC.